Below, 30 T cell receptor beta chains from the same sample are listed, as sequenced in a study of Graves' ophthalmopathy and Graves' hyperthyroidism. Amplification of the TCR beta CDR3 regions used RNA transcripts (as template). First-round RT-PCR relied on HTBI primers, and a second-round multiplex PCR came next. TCRdb re-derived calls from the multiplex PCR reads in MiXCR, one entry per CDR3 protein. The sample yields a few hundred thousand distinct CDR3 sequences, about a sixth seen once. Sample: peripheral blood. These receptors originate from a woman between 18 and 30 years old with Graves' ophthalmopathy.

This clonotype occurred many times. This chain links TRBV6-2 or TRBV6-3 with TRBJ1-2; D is uncertain. CDR1 MNHEY and CDR2 SVGEGT come from the germline V gene. This CDR3 contains 15 residues. Trimming left V 4 bases short and J 2 bases short, with 14 bases between. This chain's CDR3 is CASSCSTTSNYGYTF. CDR3 nucleotides: TGTGCCAGCAGTTGCTCGACAACCTCAAACTATGGCTACACCTTC.

This clonotype was counted ten times or more. This rearrangement joins TRBV5-1 to TRBJ1-3; TRBD1 might be the D (5 bases). This CDR3 has 15 amino acids. V was clipped by 0 bases and J by 3 bases, with 10 bases between them. Germline V gives CDR1 SGHRS, CDR2 YFSETQ. The CDR3 region has the DNA TGCGCCAGCAGCTTGGGCGGGACTTATGGAAACACCATATATTTT. Protein: CASSLGGTYGNTIYF. The whole variable domain, filled in from reference TRBV5-1 and TRBJ1-3, reads KAGVTQTPRYLIKTRGQQVTLSCSPISGHRSVSWYQQTPGQGLQFLFEYFSETQRNKGNFPGRFSGRQFSNSRSEMNVSTLELGDSALYLCASSLGGTYGNTIYFGEGSWLTVV.

This clonotype was observed at least ten times. The chain couples TRBV29-1 to TRBJ2-5; 7 bases agree with TRBD2. The V gene's germline CDR1 is SQVTM and CDR2 ANQGSEA. There are 12 residues in the CDR3. The trim removed 7 bases at V and 5 bases at J, leaving 7 bases unmatched. The CDR3 here is CSGGGLVETQYF. As DNA, the CDR3 is TGCAGCGGGGGGGGTTTAGTGGAGACCCAGTACTTC.

This clonotype was detected ten times or more. V usage is TRBV15 and J usage is TRBJ2-7; 12 bases are a match to TRBD1. The CDR3 runs to 16 residues. The V gene's germline CDR1 is LNHNV and CDR2 YYDKDF (reference sequence). Trimming cost V 1 base and J 5 bases; bases outside gene matches: 6. CDR3 residues: CATSRAGDRGLNEQYF. The CDR3 DNA sequence: TGTGCCACCAGCAGAGCTGGGGACAGGGGGCTTAACGAGCAGTACTTC. Filled out from reference TRBV15 and TRBJ2-7, the complete variable domain reads DAMVIQNPRYQVTQFGKPVTLSCSQTLNHNVMYWYQQKSSQAPKLLFHYYDKDFNNEADTPDNFQSRRPNTSFCFLDIRSPGLGDTAMYLCATSRAGDRGLNEQYFGPGTRLTVT.

In its sample, this clonotype was seen many times. This chain connects TRBV5-1 to TRBJ2-5; 9 nucleotides line up with TRBD2. Looked up from germline, CDR1 is SGHRS and CDR2 is YFSETQ. The V gene end was trimmed by 9 bases and the J gene end by 4 bases; junction bases not matched to a gene: 10. The CDR3 extends over 14 amino acids. CDR3 coding DNA: TGCGCCACCGCGGGCGGGGGGGCCGGAGAGACCCAGTACTTC. It yields the protein CATAGGGAGETQYF.

This clonotype has a count of ten or more. V is TRBV30 and J is TRBJ1-1; D gene ambiguous. Germline CDR1 is GTSNPN and CDR2 is SVGIG (reference sequence). V was pared by 5 bases and J by 1 base, with 17 bases between. This CDR3 spans 15 amino acids. The CDR3 sequence: CAWGDFLGGNTEAFF. The CDR3 DNA follows: TGTGCCTGGGGAGACTTTTTGGGAGGGAACACTGAAGCTTTCTTT.

This clonotype showed up many times. The V and J genes are TRBV6-2 or TRBV6-3 and TRBJ1-6; 7 nucleotides match TRBD1. Losses at the gene ends were 7 bases for V and 6 bases for J; bases not matched to a gene: 3. Germline CDR1 reads MNHEY; CDR2 reads SVGEGT. The CDR3 runs to 13 residues. The CDR3 loop reads CASTGQSNSPLHF. In DNA, the CDR3 is TGTGCCAGCACGGGACAGTCTAATTCACCCCTCCACTTT.

This clonotype is labeled medium-sized. This chain joins TRBV27 and TRBJ2-5; D is unresolved. Germline CDR1 and CDR2: MNHEY and SMNVEV (reference sequence). CDR3 size: 11 residues. The V end lost 4 bases, the J end lost 1 base, and 1 base lay between the germline ends. CDR3 in DNA: TGTGCCAGCAGTTCCCAAGAGACCCAGTACTTC. It translates to CASSSQETQYF.

Many counts were recorded for this clonotype. The chain couples TRBV2 to TRBJ2-2, with D possibly being TRBD2 (6 bases). The germline gives CDR1 SNHLY, CDR2 FYNNEI. The CDR3 runs to 15 residues. Trimming took off 1 base at V and 1 base at J, with 7 bases between the two ends. The CDR3 sequence is CASSEGSGNTGELFF. CDR3 coding DNA: TGTGCCAGCAGTGAAGGTAGCGGGAACACCGGGGAGCTGTTTTTT.

This clonotype has at least ten counts. DNA of the CDR3: TGTGCCGCGGTACAGGGGCTAAGGGCCAACGTCCTGACTTTC. The encoded protein is CAAVQGLRANVLTF. This chain joins TRBV24-1 and TRBJ2-6; 7 bases match TRBD1. The CDR3 extends over 14 amino acids. The V gene's germline CDR1 is KGHDR and CDR2 SFDVKD. V lost 12 bases and J lost 5; bases outside the gene matches: 9.

The gene calls are TRBV30 and TRBJ1-1; TRBD1 aligns across 9 bases. The trim removed 5 bases at V and 0 bases at J, leaving 4 bases unmatched. Per the germline V gene, CDR1 is GTSNPN and CDR2 is SVGIG (reference sequence). This CDR3 is 14 amino acids long. CDR3 sequence reads: CAWDRGTMNTEAFF. In nucleotides, the CDR3 is TGTGCCTGGGACAGGGGGACCATGAACACTGAAGCTTTCTTT.

There are many counts of this clonotype. This sequence joins TRBV7-2 and TRBJ2-4; TRBD2 matches at 7 bases. This CDR3 has 17 amino acids. V trimming: 1 base; J trimming: 3 bases; junction bases outside the gene matches: 9. Germline assignment: CDR1 SGHTA and CDR2 FQGNSA. For the CDR3, the DNA is TGTGCCAGCAGCTTAGTTCTGCGGGAGACCTTCAAAAACATTCAGTACTTC. Residues: CASSLVLRETFKNIQYF.

The sample holds many counts of this clonotype. The V call is TRBV5-6, the J call TRBJ2-7; TRBD1 might be the D (5 bases). Per the germline V gene, CDR1 is SGHDT and CDR2 is YYEEEE. With 4 bases removed from V and 6 bases from J, the gap between germline ends came to 17 bases. This CDR3 has 14 residues. The CDR3 loop reads CASSQGFLSSEQYF. The CDR3 DNA reads TGTGCCAGCAGCCAGGGATTCCTATCGTCCGAGCAGTACTTC. The whole variable domain, filled in from reference TRBV5-6 and TRBJ2-7, reads DAGVTQSPTHLIKTRGQQVTLRCSPKSGHDTVSWYQQALGQGPQFIFQYYEEEERQRGNFPDRFSGHQFPNYSSELNVNALLLGDSALYLCASSQGFLSSEQYFGPGTRLTVT.

This clonotype was seen repeatedly, ten times or more. This chain links TRBV3-1 with TRBJ2-7, with D uncertain. Trimming cost V 2 bases and J 4 bases, with 3 bases left between them. This CDR3 is built from 11 residues. Germline loops: CDR1 LGHDT, CDR2 YNNKEL (reference sequence). The CDR3 region has the DNA TGTGCCAGCAGCCAACTTTACGAGCAGTACTTC. This sequence encodes CASSQLYEQYF.

Only a few counts were recorded for this clonotype. The V call is TRBV19, the J call TRBJ2-5; a possible D gene is TRBD2 (5 bases). The V end was cut by 0 bases, the J end by 5 bases, with 13 bases between. CDR1 and CDR2 (germline): LNHDA, SQIVND (reference sequence). The length of the CDR3 is 15 residues. The CDR3 DNA follows: TGTGCCAGTAGTATAGATCCCGCTAGGGAGGAGACCCAGTACTTC. As protein: CASSIDPAREETQYF.

In its sample, this clonotype was seen many times. The chain has TRBV12-3 or TRBV12-4 and TRBJ1-5; D perhaps matches TRBD1 (5 bases). V shed 3 bases and J shed 2 bases, with 8 bases lying between them. This CDR3 spans 14 amino acids. The DNA for the CDR3 is TGTGCCAGCAGTTTGGGGGACGGCAATCAGCCCCAGCATTTT. As protein: CASSLGDGNQPQHF.

This clonotype was seen repeatedly, ten times or more. This chain connects TRBV28 to TRBJ1-1; D is perhaps TRBD1 (5 bases). This CDR3 region has 12 residues. Germline values: CDR1 MDHEN, CDR2 SYDVKM. Trimming left V 4 bases short and J 10 bases short, with 13 bases between. The CDR3 bases are TGTGCCAGCAGTTCTCCTCTTGGGGGAGCTTTCTTT. Encoded protein: CASSSPLGGAFF.

This clonotype was seen ten or more times. The chain uses TRBV11-3 and TRBJ1-1, with 8 positions matching TRBD1. Trimming cost V 1 base and J 0 bases; bases outside gene matches: 7. Per germline, CDR1 SGHNT and CDR2 YENEEA. The CDR3 consists of 17 residues. CDR3 sequence: CASSLVGTGSVNTEAFF. CDR3 DNA: TGTGCCAGCAGCTTAGTTGGGACAGGATCCGTGAACACTGAAGCTTTCTTT.

This clonotype was recorded many times. J is TRBJ2-2 and V is TRBV30, with D uncertain. V was cut by 4 bases and J by 6 bases, with 15 bases left in between. CDR1 and CDR2 from the germline V gene are GTSNPN and SVGIG (reference sequence). This CDR3 has 14 amino acids. CDR3 sequence (DNA): TGTGCCTGGAATCTTGGGGATTGGTCCGGGGAGCTGTTTTTT. Encoded protein: CAWNLGDWSGELFF.

This clonotype was counted many times. J is TRBJ1-5 and V is TRBV6-1, with 7 nucleotides matching TRBD1. V dropped 3 bases and J dropped 2; count of bases not matched to a gene: 4. Looked up from germline, CDR1 is MNHNS and CDR2 is SASEGT. There are 15 residues in the CDR3. The chain's CDR3 is CASSDRQGGNQPQHF. CDR3 bases: TGTGCCAGCAGTGACAGACAGGGAGGCAATCAGCCCCAGCATTTT.

This sequence joins TRBV6-1 and TRBJ2-7, with a tentative D call TRBD1 (6 bases). Germline V gene lookup returns CDR1 MNHNS and CDR2 SASEGT. This CDR3 region has 14 residues. Trimming removed 11 bases from V and 0 bases from J, with 17 bases in between. As DNA, the CDR3 is TGTGCCGGACGCCACGCAGGGGACTCCTACGAGCAGTACTTC. Encoded protein: CAGRHAGDSYEQYF.

This clonotype was detected many times. The chain joins TRBV28 to TRBJ2-5, with TRBD1 matching 7 bases. The CDR3 sequence is 13 residues long. J gave up 5 bases and V 7 bases, and 7 bases lay outside the gene matches. In germline, CDR1 is MDHEN, CDR2 SYDVKM. Here the CDR3 DNA reads TGTGCCAGCACAGGGGGAAGTTGGGAGACCCAGTACTTC. This gives the protein CASTGGSWETQYF.

This clonotype was found many times. The V and J genes are TRBV4-3 and TRBJ2-5; 9 bases line up with TRBD1. CDR3 length: 17 residues. The J segment lost 4 bases and the V segment lost 0 bases, leaving 9 bases of the junction unmatched. Germline V CDR1 and CDR2: LGHNA, YSLEER. The CDR3 nucleotides are TGCGCCAGCAGCCAAGATAGGGGACAGGGAGTAAGAGAGACCCAGTACTTC. It is translated as CASSQDRGQGVRETQYF.

The V and J genes are TRBV28 and TRBJ1-5, with TRBD1 identical over 9 bases. J lost 6 bases, V lost 7 bases, and 7 bases had no gene match. Germline lookup yields CDR1 MDHEN and CDR2 SYDVKM. The CDR3 length is 14 residues. In DNA, the CDR3 is TGTGCCAGCAAAGAGGGACAGGGACTTCAGCCCCAGCATTTT. Protein: CASKEGQGLQPQHF.

This clonotype was recorded many times. This rearrangement joins TRBV29-1 to TRBJ2-7; D is uncertain. This CDR3 contains 14 residues. Germline V gene data show CDR1 as SQVTM and CDR2 as ANQGSEA. V was cut by 6 bases and J by 2 bases, with 17 bases left in between. CDR3 sequence: CSVRLAGGPYEQYF. Written as DNA, the CDR3 is TGCAGCGTCCGACTTGCAGGTGGACCCTACGAGCAGTACTTC.

At least ten counts were recorded for this clonotype. The genes are TRBV10-1 and TRBJ2-7, with D possibly being TRBD2 (6 bases). Trimming stripped 4 bases from V and 3 bases from J, with 10 bases between. From germline, CDR1 is WNHNN and CDR2 SYGVQD (reference sequence). The length of the CDR3 is 13 residues. CDR3 amino acids: CASSGRGIYEQYF. CDR3 sequence (DNA): TGCGCCAGCAGTGGCCGGGGGATCTACGAGCAGTACTTC.

This clonotype appeared many times. The chain links TRBV25-1 to TRBJ2-5; D is possibly TRBD1 or TRBD2 (5 bases each). V was trimmed by 1 base and J by 3 bases, leaving 9 bases between them. Germline-derived CDR1 and CDR2 are MGHDK and SYGVNS. This CDR3 has 14 residues. CDR3 coding DNA: TGTGCCAGCAGTGAATCGAGGGGAGAAGAGACCCAGTACTTC. Residues: CASSESRGEETQYF.

This clonotype has ten or more counts. The genes are TRBV6-5 and TRBJ2-7; perhaps TRBD2 as D (5 bases). This CDR3 is built from 14 residues. V lost 4 bases and J lost 3, with 13 bases in between. The germline V gene has CDR1 MNHEY and CDR2 SVGAGI. CDR3 nucleotides: TGTGCCAGCAGTTTGCGGGTCCTGGGCTACGAGCAGTACTTC. The encoded protein is CASSLRVLGYEQYF.

This clonotype was observed many times. The chain employs TRBV6-2 or TRBV6-3 and TRBJ1-2, with D possibly TRBD1 on 6 matching bases. Germline CDR1 MNHEY, CDR2 SVGEGT. Trimming removed 6 bases from V and 7 bases from J, with 21 bases in between. The CDR3 length is 15 residues. CDR3 coding DNA: TGTGCCAGCAGCTCCCAGATTCTGAACAGGGTTGGCTACACCTTC. As protein: CASSSQILNRVGYTF.

This clonotype has a count of ten or more. J is TRBJ1-5 and V is TRBV19; D gene uncertain. Trimming pared 10 bases from V and 9 bases from J, leaving 19 bases between. Germline V gene data show CDR1 as LNHDA and CDR2 as SQIVND (reference sequence). This CDR3 region has 13 residues. CDR3 protein: CATQDGPTGPQHF. As DNA, the CDR3 is TGTGCCACCCAGGACGGCCCGACGGGGCCCCAGCATTTT.